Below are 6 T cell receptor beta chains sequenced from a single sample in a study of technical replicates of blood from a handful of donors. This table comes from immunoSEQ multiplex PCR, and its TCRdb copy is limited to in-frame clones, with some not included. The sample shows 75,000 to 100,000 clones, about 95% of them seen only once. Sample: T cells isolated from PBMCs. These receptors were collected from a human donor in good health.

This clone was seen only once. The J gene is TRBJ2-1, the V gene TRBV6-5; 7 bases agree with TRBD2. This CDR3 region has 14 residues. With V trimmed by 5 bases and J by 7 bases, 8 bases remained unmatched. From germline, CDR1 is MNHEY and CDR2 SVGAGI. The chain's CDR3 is CASSPGLVWNEQFF. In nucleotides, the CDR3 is TGTGCCAGCAGTCCTGGACTAGTTTGGAATGAGCAGTTCTTC.

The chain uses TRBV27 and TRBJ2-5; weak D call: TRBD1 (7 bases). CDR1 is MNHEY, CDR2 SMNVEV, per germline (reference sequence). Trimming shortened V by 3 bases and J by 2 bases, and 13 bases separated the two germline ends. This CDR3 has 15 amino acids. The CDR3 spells CASSLWAGGQETQYF. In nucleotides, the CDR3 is TGTGCCAGCAGTTTGTGGGCAGGGGGGCAAGAGACCCAGTACTTC.

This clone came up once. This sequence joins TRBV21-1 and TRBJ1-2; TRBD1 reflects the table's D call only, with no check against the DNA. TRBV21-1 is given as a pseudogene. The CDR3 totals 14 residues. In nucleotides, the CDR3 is TGTGCCAGCAGCAGAAGGGACAGATCCTATGGCTACACCTTC. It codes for CASSRRDRSYGYTF.

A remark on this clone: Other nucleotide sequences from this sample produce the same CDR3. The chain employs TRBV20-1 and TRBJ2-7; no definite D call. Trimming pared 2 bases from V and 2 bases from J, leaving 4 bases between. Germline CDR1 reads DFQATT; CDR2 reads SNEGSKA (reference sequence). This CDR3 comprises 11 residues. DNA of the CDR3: TGCAGTGCTAGATTAGCCTACGAGCAGTACTTC. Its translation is CSARLAYEQYF.

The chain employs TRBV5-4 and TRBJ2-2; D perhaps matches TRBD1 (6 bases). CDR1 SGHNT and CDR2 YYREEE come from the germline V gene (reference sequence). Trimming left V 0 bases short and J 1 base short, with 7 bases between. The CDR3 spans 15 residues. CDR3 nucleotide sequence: TGTGCCAGCAGCTTGGAGGGGGAGAACACCGGGGAGCTGTTTTTT. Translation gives CASSLEGENTGELFF.

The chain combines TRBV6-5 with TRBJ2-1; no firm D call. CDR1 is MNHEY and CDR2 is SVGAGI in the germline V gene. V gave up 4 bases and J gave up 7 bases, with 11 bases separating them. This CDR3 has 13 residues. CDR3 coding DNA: TGTGCCAGCAGTTCCATCGAGTGGAATGAGCAGTTCTTC. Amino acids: CASSSIEWNEQFF.